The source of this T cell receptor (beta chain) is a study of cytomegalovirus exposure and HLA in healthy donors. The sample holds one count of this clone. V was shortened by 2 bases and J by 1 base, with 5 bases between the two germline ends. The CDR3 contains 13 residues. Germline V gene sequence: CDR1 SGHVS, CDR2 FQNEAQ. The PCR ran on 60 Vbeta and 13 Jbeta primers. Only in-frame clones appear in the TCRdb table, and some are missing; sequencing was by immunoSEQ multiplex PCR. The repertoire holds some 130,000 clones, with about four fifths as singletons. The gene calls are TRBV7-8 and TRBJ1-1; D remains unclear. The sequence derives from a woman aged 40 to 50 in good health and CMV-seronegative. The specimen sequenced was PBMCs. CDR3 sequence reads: CASSLNSNTEAFF. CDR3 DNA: TGTGCCAGCAGCTTAAACTCGAACACTGAAGCTTTCTTT.